The 30 T cell receptor beta chains in this list originate from one sample, sequenced in a study of shared clonotypes between healthy human individuals. The assay was immunoSEQ multiplex PCR, and TCRdb's table has in-frame clones only and misses some. The sample gives under 1,100,000 clones, 60% to 80% of which show up once; around 1.5% is in the top ten. Material: memory CD4+ T cells sorted from blood. As for subset: CD45RA-negative fraction. These receptors all stem from a man between 18 and 35 years old in good health.

The chain couples TRBV28 to TRBJ2-2; perhaps TRBD2 as D (6 bases). Germline CDR1 is MDHEN and CDR2 is SYDVKM. Trimming pared 3 bases from V and 7 bases from J, leaving 15 bases between. There are 15 residues in the CDR3. The CDR3 sequence is CASSFVGGSGGELFF. The DNA for the CDR3 is TGTGCCAGCAGTTTTGTAGGAGGGTCGGGCGGGGAGCTGTTTTTT.

V and J are TRBV4-3 and TRBJ2-3; tentative D call: TRBD2 (5 bases). Deletions cut 4 bases from V and 4 bases from J, with 9 bases between. The CDR3 extends over 13 amino acids. Germline CDR1 is LGHNA and CDR2 is YSLEER. As DNA, the CDR3 is TGCGCCAGCAGCCTAGGAGGTTCAGATACGCAGTATTTT. This translates into CASSLGGSDTQYF.

This chain links TRBV30 with TRBJ2-6; D possibly uses TRBD1 or TRBD2 (6 bases each). From germline, CDR1 is GTSNPN and CDR2 SVGIG (reference sequence). Trimming took 8 bases from V and 0 from J, leaving 11 bases between them. The CDR3 loop spans 14 amino acids. Here the CDR3 DNA reads TGTGCCCGCGGGACACACTCTGGGGCCAACGTCCTGACTTTC. It encodes CARGTHSGANVLTF.

CDR3: CASSRGPISNQPQHF. Here the CDR3 DNA reads TGTGCCAGCAGTCGGGGGCCTATTAGCAATCAGCCCCAGCATTTT. The chain joins TRBV28 to TRBJ1-5; possible D gene TRBD1, 6 bases. Germline CDR1 MDHEN, CDR2 SYDVKM. The germline V and J ends were trimmed by 5 bases and 0 bases, with 11 bases remaining between them. CDR3 size: 15 residues.

The rearrangement links TRBV28 to TRBJ1-2; D gene ambiguous. V lost 5 bases and J lost 5, with 9 bases in between. This CDR3 is built from 12 residues. Germline lookup yields CDR1 MDHEN and CDR2 SYDVKM. CDR3 sequence (DNA): TGTGCCAGCAGTGGAGGACGGTATGGCTACACCTTC. This codes for CASSGGRYGYTF.

The chain employs TRBV5-1 and TRBJ2-7, with D perhaps TRBD1 (6 bases). With 4 bases removed from V and 2 bases from J, the gap between germline ends came to 13 bases. Germline values: CDR1 SGHRS, CDR2 YFSETQ. This CDR3 has 14 residues. The CDR3 here is CASSPQGLTYEQYF. In DNA, the CDR3 is TGCGCCAGCAGCCCACAGGGCCTTACCTACGAGCAGTACTTC.

The rearrangement joins TRBV7-2 to TRBJ2-7; D not resolved. The germline V gene encodes CDR1 SGHTA and CDR2 FQGNSA. With 5 bases removed from V and 0 bases from J, the gap between germline ends came to 5 bases. This CDR3 is built from 12 residues. This CDR3 is CASSTISYEQYF. The CDR3 nucleotides are TGTGCCAGCAGCACTATCTCCTACGAGCAGTACTTC.

This rearrangement joins TRBV5-4 to TRBJ2-2; TRBD2 agrees at 10 bases. Germline loops: CDR1 SGHNT, CDR2 YYREEE (reference sequence). J gave up 4 bases and V 1 base, and 4 bases lay outside the gene matches. CDR3 length equals 16 residues. CDR3 bases: TGTGCCAGCAGCTTGAGGAGCGGGGGGGCCACCGGGGAGCTGTTTTTT. Amino acid sequence: CASSLRSGGATGELFF.

This clone was observed at least ten times. The chain employs TRBV27 and TRBJ1-5; no clear D. Per germline, CDR1 MNHEY and CDR2 SMNVEV (reference sequence). The CDR3 runs 16 residues. V was clipped by 6 bases and J by 7 bases, with 22 bases between them. The DNA of the CDR3 is TGTGCCAGCAGACCCGACAAGGCCAAAAATATGCAGCCCCAGCATTTT. Its translation: CASRPDKAKNMQPQHF.

V is TRBV2 and J is TRBJ2-4; D may correspond to TRBD1 or TRBD2 (10 bases each). The CDR3 runs to 17 residues. The germline V and J ends were trimmed by 8 bases and 0 bases, with 20 bases remaining between them. Per germline, CDR1 SNHLY and CDR2 FYNNEI. CDR3 nucleotides: TGTGCCAGCCAGCGGGGGGGACAGGGGCCAGCCAAAAACATTCAGTACTTC. Its protein product is CASQRGGQGPAKNIQYF.

This chain links TRBV15 with TRBJ2-3; the D is unclear. CDR1 LNHNV and CDR2 YYDKDF come from the germline V gene (reference sequence). CDR3 length equals 16 residues. With 2 bases removed from V and 0 bases from J, the gap between germline ends came to 12 bases. The DNA for the CDR3 is TGTGCCACCAGCAGATCGCCCCTTGCTAGCACAGATACGCAGTATTTT. This encodes CATSRSPLASTDTQYF.

This clone was seen more than once but under ten times. The rearrangement uses TRBV5-1 and TRBJ1-1; 8 bases align to TRBD1. The CDR3 has 14 amino acids. Trimming cost V 9 bases and J 1 base; bases outside gene matches: 8. Germline V gene lookup returns CDR1 SGHRS and CDR2 YFSETQ. CDR3 bases: TGCGCCACCCGGACAGGGCCATCGAACACTGAAGCTTTCTTT. This codes for CATRTGPSNTEAFF.

In this sample, this clone turned up once. V gene TRBV9 combines with J gene TRBJ1-2; possible D gene TRBD1, 5 bases. V lost 3 bases to trimming and J lost 4 bases, with 16 bases between them. The CDR3 loop spans 15 amino acids. The germline gives CDR1 SGDLS, CDR2 YYNGEE. CDR3 region: CASSAGTPKPYGYTF. The CDR3 bases are TGTGCCAGCAGCGCCGGGACGCCAAAACCCTATGGCTACACCTTC. Variable domain in full (rest from reference TRBV9 and TRBJ1-2): DSGVTQTPKHLITATGQRVTLRCSPRSGDLSVYWYQQSLDQGLQFLIQYYNGEERAKGNILERFSAQQFPDLHSELNLSSLELGDSALYFCASSAGTPKPYGYTFGSGTRLTVV.

This clone was observed once. This sequence joins TRBV5-1 and TRBJ2-7; maybe TRBD1 (5 bases). Trimming took 2 bases from V and 0 from J, leaving 15 bases between them. Germline CDR1 is SGHRS and CDR2 is YFSETQ. The CDR3 loop spans 16 amino acids. CDR3 nucleotides: TGCGCCAGCAGCTTTTCAGGGCCCCTAAGCTCCTACGAGCAGTACTTC. Protein sequence: CASSFSGPLSSYEQYF.

The J gene is TRBJ2-7, the V gene TRBV5-1; 7 nucleotides agree with TRBD2. The V segment lost 4 bases and the J segment 2 bases; nucleotides outside the gene matches: 15. Germline V gene sequence: CDR1 SGHRS, CDR2 YFSETQ. This CDR3 has 17 residues. CDR3 sequence: CASSQSGSSGRTYEQYF. The CDR3, as DNA: TGCGCCAGCAGCCAGTCTGGGTCTAGCGGACGTACCTACGAGCAGTACTTC.

This clone was counted a few times. The chain uses TRBV14 and TRBJ2-3; D is uncertain. This CDR3 has 13 residues. Germline V gene lookup returns CDR1 SGHDN and CDR2 FVKESK. Between the trimmed V and J ends, which lost 0 bases and 3 bases, there was a span of 4 bases. The chain's CDR3 is CASSQDWTDTQYF. The DNA for the CDR3 is TGTGCCAGCAGCCAAGATTGGACAGATACGCAGTATTTT.

Remarks on this clone: Other nucleotide sequences from this sample produce the same CDR3. The rearrangement links TRBV6-5 to TRBJ2-7, with 9 bases matching TRBD1. J was trimmed by 6 bases and V by 6 bases; bases with no gene match: 6. CDR1 is MNHEY, CDR2 SVGAGI, per germline. The CDR3 has 13 residues. The CDR3 loop is CASSRDRVGEQYF. CDR3 nucleotides: TGTGCCAGCAGCAGGGACAGGGTAGGCGAGCAGTACTTC.

This chain joins TRBV5-4 and TRBJ1-1; TRBD1 aligns across 11 bases. The CDR3 totals 15 residues. V trimming: 3 bases; J trimming: 5 bases; junction bases outside the gene matches: 6. CDR1 SGHNT and CDR2 YYREEE come from the germline V gene (reference sequence). The CDR3 region has the DNA TGTGCCAGCAGCTCTGGGACAGGGGGGGGGACTGAAGCTTTCTTT. Encoded protein: CASSSGTGGGTEAFF.

CDR3 coding DNA: TGTGCCAGCAGCCCCGGGACTAGCGGCCAAGAGACCCAGTACTTC. Residues: CASSPGTSGQETQYF. The V and J genes are TRBV7-2 and TRBJ2-5; 11 nucleotides agree with TRBD2. CDR3 length: 15 amino acids. Germline values: CDR1 SGHTA, CDR2 FQGNSA. Trimming at V came to 5 bases and at J to 1 base, leaving 3 bases not matched to a gene.

V and J are TRBV19 and TRBJ2-7; TRBD2 might be the D (7 bases). Trimming took 6 bases from V and 6 from J, leaving 18 bases between them. The CDR3 spans 14 residues. The germline V gene has CDR1 LNHDA and CDR2 SQIVND (reference sequence). The chain's CDR3 is CASSTLRGGGEQYF. The CDR3, as DNA: TGTGCCAGTAGCACCCTTAGGGGAGGGGGCGAGCAGTACTTC.

This chain connects TRBV10-3 to TRBJ2-5; D is unresolved. The germline CDR1 and CDR2 sequences are ENHRY and SYGVKD. The CDR3 has 14 residues. V lost 6 bases and J lost 2, with 13 bases in between. The CDR3 region has the DNA TGTGCCATCAGAGAAACGGTAGGGCAAGAGACCCAGTACTTC. Protein sequence: CAIRETVGQETQYF.

The chain uses TRBV27 and TRBJ2-7; possible D gene TRBD2, 6 bases. The CDR3 totals 15 residues. V shed 6 bases and J shed 4 bases, with 19 bases lying between them. Germline CDR1 and CDR2: MNHEY and SMNVEV (reference sequence). In DNA form, the CDR3 reads TGTGCCAGCAGGACCCCGGAGGGTCACGATTACGAGCAGTACTTC. Its translation is CASRTPEGHDYEQYF.

With regard to this clone: A far larger clone lies a single base away; this is likely a read error. The chain carries TRBV4-1 and TRBJ2-1; TRBD2 is a possible D gene (5 bases). Germline CDR1 is MGHRA and CDR2 is YSYEKL. CDR3 size: 13 residues. V was cut by 0 bases and J by 14 bases, with 14 bases left in between. In DNA, the CDR3 is TGCGCCAGCAGCCAAGATCAGGCGACTAACAAGTTCTTC. Amino acid sequence: CASSQDQATNKFF.

In its sample, this clone was seen once. The chain joins TRBV28 to TRBJ2-2; 9 bases line up with TRBD1. CDR1 is MDHEN and CDR2 is SYDVKM in the germline V gene. This CDR3 is 15 amino acids long. The V segment lost 7 bases and the J segment 1 base; nucleotides outside the gene matches: 4. The CDR3 bases are TGTGCCAGCACCCCGACAGGGGGGAACACCGGGGAGCTGTTTTTT. It encodes CASTPTGGNTGELFF.

V gene TRBV5-1 combines with J gene TRBJ2-7, with D possibly matching TRBD2 (6 bases). Germline V CDR1 and CDR2: SGHRS, YFSETQ. This CDR3 comprises 13 residues. Trimming stripped 3 bases from V and 6 bases from J, with 13 bases between. This chain's CDR3 is CASSSRLVGEQYF. The CDR3 DNA reads as TGCGCCAGCAGCTCGAGACTAGTCGGCGAGCAGTACTTC.

This clone came up once. Distinct nucleotide sequences in the sample also encode this CDR3. The CDR3 here is CALQGYGYTF. The CDR3 nucleotides are TGTGCCTTACAGGGGTATGGCTACACCTTC. The V and J genes are TRBV30 and TRBJ1-2; 7 bases are a match to TRBD1. Per the germline V gene, CDR1 is GTSNPN and CDR2 is SVGIG (reference sequence). Unmatched junction bases numbered 1, after V lost 7 bases and J lost 5 bases. CDR3 size: 10 residues.

This clone was detected only a few times. The gene calls are TRBV14 and TRBJ2-3; the match to TRBD2 covers 8 bases. The V gene's germline CDR1 is SGHDN and CDR2 FVKESK. The CDR3 loop spans 16 amino acids. J was trimmed by 2 bases and V by 4 bases; bases with no gene match: 8. CDR3 region: CASSPAGGFLTDTQYF. The CDR3 DNA follows: TGTGCCAGCAGCCCCGCGGGGGGCTTCCTCACAGATACGCAGTATTTT.

The chain uses TRBV30 and TRBJ2-3; TRBD2 is a possible D gene (5 bases). In germline, CDR1 is GTSNPN, CDR2 SVGIG (reference sequence). The V end was cut by 3 bases, the J end by 2 bases, with 12 bases between. The CDR3 is made up of 14 amino acids. CDR3 sequence (DNA): TGTGCCTGGAGAGCAGAGCGGATCACAGATACGCAGTATTTT. It is translated as CAWRAERITDTQYF.

This chain connects TRBV28 to TRBJ1-5; D call uncertain. This CDR3 region has 15 residues. From germline, CDR1 is MDHEN and CDR2 SYDVKM. V lost 1 base and J 3 bases, leaving 10 bases between the germline ends. CDR3 sequence reads: CASSLFTAYNQPQHF. The DNA for the CDR3 is TGTGCCAGCAGTTTATTCACAGCATACAATCAGCCCCAGCATTTT.

The chain links TRBV6-5 to TRBJ1-1; D gene unclear. The V end was cut by 4 bases, the J end by 13 bases, with 19 bases between. The CDR3 totals 13 residues. Germline V CDR1 and CDR2: MNHEY, SVGAGI. CDR3 sequence: CASSSSGRGLDFF. The CDR3 DNA is TGTGCCAGCAGTTCAAGTGGACGGGGTTTGGATTTCTTT.